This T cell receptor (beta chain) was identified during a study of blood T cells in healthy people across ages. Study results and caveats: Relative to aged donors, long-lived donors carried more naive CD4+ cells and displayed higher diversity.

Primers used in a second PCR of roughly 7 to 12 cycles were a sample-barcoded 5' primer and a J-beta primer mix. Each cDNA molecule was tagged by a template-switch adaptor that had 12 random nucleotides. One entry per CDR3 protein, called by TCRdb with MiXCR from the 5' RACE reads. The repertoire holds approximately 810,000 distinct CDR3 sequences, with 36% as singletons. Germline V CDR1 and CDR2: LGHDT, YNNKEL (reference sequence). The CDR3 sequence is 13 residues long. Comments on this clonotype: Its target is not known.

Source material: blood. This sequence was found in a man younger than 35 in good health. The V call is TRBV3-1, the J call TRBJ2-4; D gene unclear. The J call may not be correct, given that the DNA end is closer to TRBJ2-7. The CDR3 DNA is TGTGCCAGCAGCCAGAGCAAGGCCCACGAGCAGTACTTC. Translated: CASSQSKAHEQYF.